The clone carrying this T cell receptor beta chain was counted ten times or more. Its antigen is undetermined. The cDNA was generated by 5'RACE with 10-nucleotide random UMIs. TCRdb itself ran the 5' RACE reads through MiXCR, one entry per CDR3 protein. The table has about 42,000 distinct CDR3 sequences, under 25% seen once. This record comes from a study of neurological immune-mediated disorders. General observations from the study: The greatest TCR clonal expansion appeared in HTLV-1-associated myelopathy and the smallest, falling below healthy controls, in multiple sclerosis. Subjects shared no identical expanded-clone CDR3 amino acid sequences, suggesting private TCR-beta repertoires in all groups.

There are 15 residues in the CDR3. The V gene lost 2 bases and the J gene lost 6 bases, with 14 bases spanning the gap. CDR1 and CDR2 (germline): LNHNV, YYDKDF (reference sequence). Time point reported: technical triplicate 3. It was from 2 million PBMCs stored at -80 C that the unsorted libraries were obtained. V is TRBV15 and J is TRBJ2-1, with a tentative D call TRBD1 (5 bases). Sequenced sample: PBMCs. The clonotype was recovered from a man in his fifties or sixties with HTLV-1-associated myelopathy (HAM/TSP). CDR3 amino acids: CATSRTPTVSNEQFF. DNA for the CDR3: TGTGCCACCAGCAGAACTCCGACAGTATCCAATGAGCAGTTCTTC.